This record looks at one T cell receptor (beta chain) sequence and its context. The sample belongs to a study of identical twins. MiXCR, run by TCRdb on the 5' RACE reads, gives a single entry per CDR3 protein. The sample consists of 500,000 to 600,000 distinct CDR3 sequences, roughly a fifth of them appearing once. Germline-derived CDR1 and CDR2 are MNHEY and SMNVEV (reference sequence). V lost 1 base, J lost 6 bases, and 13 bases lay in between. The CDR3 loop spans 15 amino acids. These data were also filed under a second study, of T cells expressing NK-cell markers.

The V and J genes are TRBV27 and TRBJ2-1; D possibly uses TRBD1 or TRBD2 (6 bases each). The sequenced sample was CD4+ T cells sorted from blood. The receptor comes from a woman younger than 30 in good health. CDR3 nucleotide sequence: TGTGCCAGCAGTTTATATCGGGGGCAGGGCAATGAGCAGTTCTTC. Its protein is CASSLYRGQGNEQFF.